What follows are 15 T cell receptor beta chains derived from one specimen sequenced in a study of cytomegalovirus exposure and HLA in healthy donors. PCR primers comprised 60 Vbeta and 13 Jbeta primers. Sequenced by immunoSEQ multiplex PCR; TCRdb stores in-frame clones only, minus some. Of roughly 180,000 clones listed, around 80% are singletons. Sequenced sample: PBMCs. These TCRs come from a young woman in good health and CMV-seropositive.

This chain joins TRBV28 and TRBJ1-6; TRBD1 matches 7 bases. There are 17 residues in the CDR3. Germline CDR1 is MDHEN and CDR2 is SYDVKM. V lost 6 bases and J lost 9; bases outside the gene matches: 17. Here the CDR3 reads CASRPGGRPRAVSPLHF. CDR3 coding DNA: TGTGCCAGCAGGCCAGGGGGAAGGCCAAGGGCCGTTTCACCCCTCCACTTT.

The V and J genes are TRBV7-3 and TRBJ2-3, with 7 bases fitting TRBD2. CDR1 SGHTA and CDR2 FQGTGA come from the germline V gene. The CDR3 sequence is 15 residues long. The junction had 9 bases not matched to a gene; V was cut back by 5 bases and J by 4 bases. The CDR3 bases are TGTGCCAGCAGCCTTGGACCGGGAGGACCAGATACGCAGTATTTT. This translates into CASSLGPGGPDTQYF.

The sample holds a few counts of this clone. The V gene is TRBV19, the J gene TRBJ2-3; possible D gene TRBD2, 6 bases. V lost 10 bases to trimming and J lost 3 bases, with 17 bases between them. Looked up from germline, CDR1 is LNHDA and CDR2 is SQIVND (reference sequence). This CDR3 has 14 residues. CDR3 sequence: CATSGTPRTDTQYF. For the CDR3, the DNA is TGTGCCACCTCCGGGACTCCTCGAACAGATACGCAGTATTTT. The full variable domain, completed using reference TRBV19 and TRBJ2-3, is DGGITQSPKYLFRKEGQNVTLSCEQNLNHDAMYWYRQDPGQGLRLIYYSQIVNDFQKGDIAEGYSVSREKKESFPLTVTSAQKNPTAFYLCATSGTPRTDTQYFGPGTRLTVL.

The table lists this clone with a few counts. The rearrangement links TRBV18 to TRBJ1-4; D ambiguous. V lost 2 bases and J 7 bases, leaving 11 bases between the germline ends. Germline V CDR1 and CDR2: KGHSH, LQKENI. The CDR3 length is 14 residues. CDR3 sequence (DNA): TGTGCCAGCTCACCAGGGTTCGAGGGTGAAAAACTGTTTTTT. Its protein is CASSPGFEGEKLFF.

V is TRBV29-1 and J is TRBJ2-7; a possible D gene is TRBD2 (5 bases). CDR3 length: 14 amino acids. Germline V gives CDR1 SQVTM, CDR2 ANQGSEA. V shed 6 bases and J shed 4 bases, with 19 bases lying between them. CDR3 nucleotide sequence: TGCAGCGTCGCATTTAGCGTTCAATTGTACGAGCAGTACTTC. It encodes CSVAFSVQLYEQYF.

V usage is TRBV28 and J usage is TRBJ2-5; D is possibly TRBD2 (6 bases). V was trimmed by 6 bases and J by 2 bases, leaving 13 bases between them. The CDR3 totals 14 residues. Germline values: CDR1 MDHEN, CDR2 SYDVKM. The CDR3 here is CASRPGDFQETQYF. CDR3 coding DNA: TGTGCCAGCAGACCTGGGGACTTTCAAGAGACCCAGTACTTC. The variable domain in full, completed from reference TRBV28 and TRBJ2-5, reads DVKVTQSSRYLVKRTGEKVFLECVQDMDHENMFWYRQDPGLGLRLIYFSYDVKMKEKGDIPEGYSVSREKKERFSLILESASTNQTSMYLCASRPGDFQETQYFGPGTRLLVL.

This rearrangement joins TRBV6-1 to TRBJ2-2; D possibly corresponds to TRBD2 (5 bases). This CDR3 comprises 12 residues. Looked up from germline, CDR1 is MNHNS and CDR2 is SASEGT. V was shortened by 6 bases and J by 7 bases, with 9 bases between the two germline ends. CDR3 in amino acids: CASSLEGGELFF. The CDR3 region has the DNA TGTGCCAGCAGCCTTGAGGGCGGGGAGCTGTTTTTT.

The DNA of the CDR3 is TGCGCCAGCAGCCACGGACAGCTCGGTTCACCCCTCCACTTT. Its protein is CASSHGQLGSPLHF. The chain uses TRBV5-1 and TRBJ1-6, with a possible D match to TRBD1 (6 bases). Germline lookup yields CDR1 SGHRS and CDR2 YFSETQ. The CDR3 has 14 amino acids. Trimming pared 4 bases from V and 9 bases from J, leaving 14 bases between.

The CDR3 coding sequence is TGTGCCAGCAGTCGGACAGGGGGCCTACGGTCGGACTATGGCTACACCTTC. It codes for CASSRTGGLRSDYGYTF. The V gene is TRBV28, the J gene TRBJ1-2; TRBD1 agrees at 11 bases. With V trimmed by 5 bases and J by 3 bases, 11 bases remained unmatched. The CDR3 has 17 amino acids. Germline assignment: CDR1 MDHEN and CDR2 SYDVKM.

The rearrangement links TRBV4-3 to TRBJ1-4; 7 bases match TRBD1. This CDR3 spans 16 amino acids. The V gene end was trimmed by 4 bases and the J gene end by 5 bases; junction bases not matched to a gene: 10. Germline V gene sequence: CDR1 LGHNA, CDR2 YSLEER. CDR3 in amino acids: CASSRRSGTANEKLFF. CDR3 DNA: TGCGCCAGCAGCCGCCGATCCGGGACAGCAAATGAAAAACTGTTTTTT.

This clone occurred a few times. The chain joins TRBV27 to TRBJ1-3, with D unclear. This CDR3 is built from 15 residues. The germline V gene has CDR1 MNHEY and CDR2 SMNVEV (reference sequence). V shed 3 bases and J shed 4 bases, with 13 bases lying between them. CDR3 sequence reads: CASSFSADYGNTIYF. CDR3 bases: TGTGCCAGCAGTTTCTCTGCAGACTACGGAAACACCATATATTTT.

The CDR3 loop is CASSRQPTGNTEAFF. The CDR3, as DNA: TGCGCCAGCAGCCGGCAACCGACGGGGAACACTGAAGCTTTCTTT. The chain carries TRBV4-3 and TRBJ1-1; D not certain. The germline V and J ends were trimmed by 4 bases and 1 base, with 13 bases remaining between them. CDR1 is LGHNA, CDR2 YSLEER, per germline. CDR3 length: 15 residues.

As regards this clone: The junction departs from the called germline gene at one end, perhaps through a read error. The chain's CDR3 is CAGSSGIQNEQFF. CDR3 in DNA: TGTGCCGGCAGCTCCGGGATCCAGAATGAGCAGTTCTTC. This rearrangement joins TRBV7-2 to TRBJ2-1; TRBD2 is a possible D gene (5 bases). The CDR3 has 13 amino acids. Germline V gene lookup returns CDR1 SGHTA and CDR2 FQGNSA. Looking up the rest from reference TRBV7-2 and TRBJ2-1 gives the full variable domain: GAGVSQSPSNKVTEKGKDVELRCDPISGHTALYWYRQSLGQGLEFLIYFQGNSAPDKSGLPSDRFSAERTGGSVSTLTIQRTQQEDSAVYLCAGSSGIQNEQFFGPGTRLTVL.

The V gene is TRBV7-3, the J gene TRBJ2-5; D perhaps matches TRBD2 (5 bases). This CDR3 is built from 15 residues. Germline V gene sequence: CDR1 SGHTA, CDR2 FQGTGA. Trimming took off 5 bases at V and 5 bases at J, with 18 bases between the two ends. The CDR3 nucleotides are TGTGCCAGCAGCCCAACGGGTAGCTGGAGGGAGACCCAGTACTTC. Translated, it gives CASSPTGSWRETQYF.

The chain uses TRBV13 and TRBJ2-3, with TRBD1 as a possible D gene (5 bases). The CDR3 has 14 amino acids. Germline lookup yields CDR1 PRHDT and CDR2 FYEKMQ (reference sequence). V was shortened by 0 bases and J by 6 bases, with 10 bases between the two germline ends. CDR3 region: CASSLGRRADTQYF. CDR3 bases: TGTGCCAGCAGCTTAGGCCGCAGGGCGGATACGCAGTATTTT.